The clone carrying this T cell receptor beta chain occurred a few times. Its specificity is not known. The sample originates from a study of OX40 agonist ivuxolimab in advanced cancers. Study at large: Treatment of patients was with ivuxolimab, an agonistic anti-OX40 (CD134) antibody. Participants could have had prior anti-PD-1, anti-PD-L1 or anti-CTLA-4 therapy, and about 37% had some. The group had a mean age of roughly 56 years, ranged from about 23 to 85, and was 82.7% male.

The CDR3 runs to 17 residues. Trimming removed 3 bases from V and 4 bases from J, with 23 bases in between. Germline V gives CDR1 SGHRS, CDR2 YFSETQ. The method was immunoSEQ multiplex PCR; TCRdb's version includes in-frame clones alone and lacks a portion of them. The sample lists tens of thousands of clones, around 83% occurring once. The study's findings and limits: Within 6 weeks, CD4+ and CD8+ blood T cells expanded clonally at 0.1 to 3.0 mg/kg.

The TCR comes from an adult with an advanced solid tumor such as melanoma, head and neck, liver or kidney cancer. The chain has TRBV5-1 and TRBJ2-7; D tentatively reads TRBD1 or TRBD2 (5 bases each). The input for sequencing was CD4+ or CD8+ T cells sorted from blood, taken in a trial of the OX40 agonist ivuxolimab. CDR3 loop: CASSSQISGTVDYEQYF. In DNA, the CDR3 is TGCGCCAGCAGCTCGCAAATATCCGGGACGGTAGATTACGAGCAGTACTTC.